The 27 T cell receptor beta chains below come from one sample, sequenced in a study of molecular identifiers for immune sequencing clone quantification. TCRdb reanalysed the PCR reads using MiXCR and keeps one entry per CDR3 protein. Here the sample spans about 640,000 distinct CDR3 sequences, just under 20% being singletons. Material for sequencing was naive CD8+ T cells from blood, with Jurkat cell RNA spiked in. This sample's subset: FACS-sorted CD8+CD4-CCR7+CD45RA+ naive T cells. Source of these receptors: a human donor in good health. Some libraries in this study had Jurkat cell RNA spiked in.

This clonotype was observed at least ten times. This rearrangement joins TRBV3-1 to TRBJ1-2, with D perhaps matching TRBD1 (5 bases). V lost 2 bases and J 2 bases, leaving 21 bases between the germline ends. The V gene's germline CDR1 is LGHDT and CDR2 YNNKEL (reference sequence). The CDR3 runs 18 residues. CDR3 loop: CASSQNSRDSDSNYGYTF. The DNA of the CDR3 is TGTGCCAGCAGCCAAAATAGCCGGGACTCAGATTCCAACTATGGCTACACCTTC. Full variable domain (missing parts from reference TRBV3-1 and TRBJ1-2): DTAVSQTPKYLVTQMGNDKSIKCEQNLGHDTMYWYKQDSKKFLKIMFSYNNKELIINETVPNRFSPKSPDKAHLNLHINSLELGDSAVYFCASSQNSRDSDSNYGYTFGSGTRLTVV.

This clonotype has ten or more counts. The rearrangement joins TRBV20-1 to TRBJ1-2, with 7 bases aligning to TRBD1. The CDR3 totals 13 residues. Germline loops: CDR1 DFQATT, CDR2 SNEGSKA (reference sequence). V was clipped by 3 bases and J by 2 bases; unmatched bases: 3. The CDR3 bases are TGCAGTGCTAGTATACAGGGGAACTATGGCTACACCTTC. Encoded protein: CSASIQGNYGYTF.

This clonotype was picked up many times. The chain is built from TRBV6-2 or TRBV6-3 and TRBJ1-1; 7 positions agree with TRBD1. The junction had 7 bases not matched to a gene; V was cut back by 5 bases and J by 1 base. The CDR3 loop spans 15 amino acids. From germline, CDR1 is MNHEY and CDR2 SVGEGT. This chain's CDR3 is CASSRRDRANTEAFF. The CDR3 nucleotides read TGTGCCAGCAGTCGCCGGGACAGAGCGAACACTGAAGCTTTCTTT.

This clonotype was counted many times. The chain employs TRBV24-1 and TRBJ2-3, with 7 bases identical to TRBD1. The CDR3 spans 13 residues. Germline trimming cut 2 bases from V and 6 bases from J; bases unmatched to any gene: 1. Germline values: CDR1 KGHDR, CDR2 SFDVKD. CDR3 sequence: CATSDWDSDTQYF. CDR3 DNA sequence: TGTGCCACCAGTGATTGGGACAGTGATACGCAGTATTTT.

At least ten counts were recorded for this clonotype. This chain links TRBV7-9 with TRBJ1-1; a possible D gene is TRBD1 (5 bases). The CDR3 loop spans 15 amino acids. The germline V gene encodes CDR1 SEHNR and CDR2 FQNEAQ (reference sequence). The V and J ends lost 0 bases and 0 bases respectively, with 8 bases between them. The CDR3: CASSLARGVNTEAFF. CDR3 coding DNA: TGTGCCAGCAGCTTAGCGCGGGGGGTGAACACTGAAGCTTTCTTT.

This clonotype was seen a handful of times. The chain couples TRBV27 to TRBJ2-7; possibly TRBD1 for D (5 bases). The germline V gene encodes CDR1 MNHEY and CDR2 SMNVEV (reference sequence). The CDR3 runs to 15 residues. Trimming pared 0 bases from V and 7 bases from J, leaving 16 bases between. This CDR3 is CASSLSRQLTWEQYF. CDR3 nucleotide sequence: TGTGCCAGCAGTTTATCCCGACAGTTGACGTGGGAGCAGTACTTC.

This chain joins TRBV4-3 and TRBJ2-7; 8 bases are shared with TRBD1. This CDR3 spans 16 amino acids. Germline V lookup: CDR1 LGHNA, CDR2 YSLEER. J gave up 2 bases and V 2 bases, and 8 bases lay outside the gene matches. CDR3 DNA: TGCGCCAGCAGCCAAAACGACAGGGGTGGGACCTACGAGCAGTACTTC. This codes for CASSQNDRGGTYEQYF.

This clonotype was counted many times. This chain connects TRBV7-2 to TRBJ1-5; D call uncertain. The CDR3 is 15 amino acids. In germline, CDR1 is SGHTA, CDR2 FQGNSA. The V gene lost 1 base and the J gene lost 7 bases, with 14 bases spanning the gap. The CDR3 DNA sequence: TGTGCCAGCAGCTTAGGGGTCCACTCGAGCCAGCCCCAGCATTTT. Protein: CASSLGVHSSQPQHF.

The sample holds many counts of this clonotype. The chain joins TRBV11-2 to TRBJ2-7; TRBD1 agrees at 10 bases. V lost 4 bases, J lost 5 bases, and 5 bases stayed unmatched. CDR1 SGHAT and CDR2 FQNNGV come from the germline V gene. CDR3 size: 14 residues. CDR3 bases: TGTGCCAGCAGCTCGCGGGACAGGGGTAACGAGCAGTACTTC. Its protein is CASSSRDRGNEQYF.

The rearrangement joins TRBV12-3 or TRBV12-4 to TRBJ1-2; 9 nucleotides line up with TRBD1. The CDR3 has 16 residues. Trimming took 6 bases from V and 7 from J; bases not matched to a gene: 15. This chain's CDR3 is CASSGARTGVSSGYTF. The CDR3 DNA follows: TGTGCCAGCAGCGGAGCCCGGACAGGGGTTTCTTCTGGCTACACCTTC.

There are many counts of this clonotype. In DNA, the CDR3 is TGTGCCAGCAGTGGAGGCGGTCAAGAGACCCAGTACTTC. Translation: CASSGGGQETQYF. V and J are TRBV12-3 or TRBV12-4 and TRBJ2-5, with D perhaps matching TRBD2 (5 bases). The CDR3 runs 13 residues. The germline V and J ends were trimmed by 5 bases and 2 bases, with 9 bases remaining between them.

This clonotype was counted a single time. At one end the junction does not follow the germline gene, possibly because of a read error. CDR3 loop: CAGSHYEQYF. The CDR3, as DNA: TGTGCCGGCAGCCACTACGAGCAGTACTTC. The chain links TRBV2 to TRBJ2-7; D gene uncertain. The CDR3 runs to 10 residues. Germline CDR1 reads SNHLY; CDR2 reads FYNNEI.

This clonotype was seen many times. The chain links TRBV27 to TRBJ1-6; TRBD1 agrees at 7 bases. The CDR3 contains 14 residues. J was trimmed by 14 bases and V by 2 bases; bases with no gene match: 9. Germline V gives CDR1 MNHEY, CDR2 SMNVEV (reference sequence). CDR3 sequence (DNA): TGTGCCAGCAGTTTACTACAGGGGTCTCTTTCCCTCCACTTT. Protein: CASSLLQGSLSLHF.

This clonotype was seen ten or more times. In DNA, the CDR3 is TGTGCCAGCAGTGAAGGCGTGACAGGGGGAGGGTTTTCAGATACGCAGTATTTT. Translated: CASSEGVTGGGFSDTQYF. The J gene is TRBJ2-3, the V gene TRBV7-3; 9 nucleotides agree with TRBD1. This CDR3 has 18 residues. V trimming: 6 bases; J trimming: 4 bases; junction bases outside the gene matches: 17. Germline V gene lookup returns CDR1 SGHTA and CDR2 FQGTGA.

This clonotype was seen more than once but under ten times. The V and J genes are TRBV15 and TRBJ2-1; TRBD2 aligns across 11 bases. The germline V gene has CDR1 LNHNV and CDR2 YYDKDF (reference sequence). V was clipped by 1 base and J by 10 bases; unmatched bases: 12. CDR3 size: 17 residues. This CDR3 is CATSRARGSGGAEEQFF. In nucleotides, the CDR3 is TGTGCCACCAGCAGAGCGCGCGGTAGCGGGGGGGCAGAGGAGCAGTTCTTC.

This clonotype was seen at least ten times. The J gene is TRBJ2-3, the V gene TRBV28; D ambiguous. The CDR3 is 14 amino acids. Germline V gives CDR1 MDHEN, CDR2 SYDVKM. V dropped 3 bases and J dropped 7 bases, with 14 bases sitting between them. The CDR3 region has the DNA TGTGCCAGCAGTTTTAACCCTTTCTCGAATACGCAGTATTTT. The encoded protein is CASSFNPFSNTQYF.

This clonotype occurred a few times. The rearrangement uses TRBV19 and TRBJ2-1, with D perhaps TRBD2 (6 bases). The CDR3 is 16 residues long. The germline CDR1 and CDR2 sequences are LNHDA and SQIVND (reference sequence). Trimming took 2 bases from V and 4 from J, leaving 15 bases between them. The CDR3 nucleotides read TGTGCCAGTAGTATATATGGGGACTTACCGTACAATGAGCAGTTCTTC. The encoded protein is CASSIYGDLPYNEQFF.

This clonotype has ten or more counts. This chain connects TRBV2 to TRBJ2-2; 12 nucleotides line up with TRBD2. The ends lost 6 bases at V and 4 bases at J; junction bases unmatched: 6. Germline assignment: CDR1 SNHLY and CDR2 FYNNEI. The CDR3 totals 16 residues. The CDR3 coding sequence is TGTGCCAGCAGCCCATCGGGACTAGCGGGCACCGGGGAGCTGTTTTTT. The encoded protein is CASSPSGLAGTGELFF.

V usage is TRBV7-8 and J usage is TRBJ2-1, with D unresolved. The germline V gene has CDR1 SGHVS and CDR2 FQNEAQ. V gave up 3 bases and J gave up 9 bases, with 24 bases separating them. This CDR3 has 17 amino acids. The CDR3 coding sequence is TGTGCCAGCAGCTTTGGGCTTACAAATATCTACAAGGCTGAGCAGTTCTTC. Amino acids: CASSFGLTNIYKAEQFF.

This clonotype was observed many times. This chain uses TRBV9 with TRBJ1-4, with a tentative D call TRBD1 (6 bases). Germline V gene sequence: CDR1 SGDLS, CDR2 YYNGEE. The CDR3 is 14 residues long. V dropped 3 bases and J dropped 6 bases, with 12 bases sitting between them. The CDR3 reads CASSAGTLDEKLFF. Written as DNA, the CDR3 is TGTGCCAGCAGCGCCGGGACATTGGATGAAAAACTGTTTTTT.

V usage is TRBV27 and J usage is TRBJ2-7; TRBD2 is a possible D gene (5 bases). The CDR3 sequence is 17 residues long. Trimming shortened V by 0 bases and J by 5 bases, and 20 bases separated the two germline ends. Germline V CDR1 and CDR2: MNHEY, SMNVEV (reference sequence). CDR3 region: CASSLSSIRDDPDEQYF. The CDR3 region has the DNA TGTGCCAGCAGTTTATCGAGTATCCGGGATGACCCCGACGAGCAGTACTTC.

This clonotype was picked up many times. The chain carries TRBV27 and TRBJ1-3; D remains ambiguous. CDR3 size: 16 residues. Trimming left V 7 bases short and J 0 bases short, with 16 bases between. Looked up from germline, CDR1 is MNHEY and CDR2 is SMNVEV (reference sequence). The chain's CDR3 is CASTLVEGNSGNTIYF. CDR3 sequence (DNA): TGTGCCAGCACCCTCGTGGAGGGCAACTCTGGAAACACCATATATTTT.

Turning to this clonotype: This clone may be a read error of a much larger clone one base away. The genes are TRBV3-1 and TRBJ2-5; 9 bases match TRBD1. Trimming cost V 5 bases and J 4 bases; bases outside gene matches: 5. This CDR3 comprises 14 residues. Germline CDR1 is LGHDT and CDR2 is YNNKEL (reference sequence). The CDR3 protein is CASSSRDRVETQYF. In DNA form, the CDR3 reads TGTGCCAGCAGCTCCCGGGACAGGGTAGAGACCCAGTACTTC.

Turning to this clonotype: Being one base from a much bigger clone, this may be a read error. The rearrangement links TRBV28 to TRBJ2-7, with D possibly being TRBD1 (5 bases). The CDR3 sequence is 17 residues long. Germline V gene sequence: CDR1 MDHEN, CDR2 SYDVKM. The germline V and J ends were trimmed by 6 bases and 2 bases, with 23 bases remaining between them. CDR3 sequence (DNA): TGTGCCAGCAGCGGTTTGATCGTCGTGCAGGGCCCCTACGAGCAGTACTTC. Protein: CASSGLIVVQGPYEQYF. Full variable domain (rest looked up from reference TRBV28 and TRBJ2-7): DVKVTQSSRYLVKRTGEKVFLECVQDMDHENMFWYRQDPGLGLRLIYFSYDVKMKEKGDIPEGYSVSREKKERFSLILESASTNQTSMYLCASSGLIVVQGPYEQYFGPGTRLTVT.

Written as DNA, the CDR3 is TGCAGTGCTAGAGAGGGGACACTTGCGGGAGGGGAGGAGACCCAGTACTTC. This translates into CSAREGTLAGGEETQYF. This chain connects TRBV20-1 to TRBJ2-5, with 9 bases identical to TRBD2. V dropped 0 bases and J dropped 5; count of bases not matched to a gene: 13. This CDR3 has 17 residues. Per the germline V gene, CDR1 is DFQATT and CDR2 is SNEGSKA (reference sequence).

Points on this clonotype: This clone may be a read error of a much larger clone one base away. V usage is TRBV6-5 and J usage is TRBJ2-7; D is undetermined. V was clipped by 5 bases and J by 5 bases, with 13 bases between them. The V gene's germline CDR1 is MNHEY and CDR2 SVGAGI. This CDR3 comprises 13 residues. The CDR3 is CASSHSSSHEQYF. The CDR3 DNA reads TGTGCCAGCAGTCACAGTTCGAGTCACGAGCAGTACTTC.

CDR3 sequence reads: CASSSILAGRSYEQYF. CDR3 coding DNA: TGTGCCAGCAGCTCCATACTAGCGGGTCGTTCTTACGAGCAGTACTTC. The chain recombines TRBV11-2 with TRBJ2-7, with 9 nucleotides matching TRBD2. Germline CDR1 reads SGHAT; CDR2 reads FQNNGV. V was clipped by 4 bases and J by 4 bases; unmatched bases: 11. The CDR3 sequence is 16 residues long.